This T cell receptor (beta chain) was captured in a study of T cell changes during pregnancy in multiple sclerosis. The CDR3 extends over 15 amino acids. The germline V gene encodes CDR1 LGHNA and CDR2 YNFKEQ. V lost 0 bases to trimming and J lost 0 bases, with 6 bases between them. Clones were read by immunoSEQ multiplex PCR, and TCRdb kept only the in-frame ones, dropping some. The repertoire holds some 70,000 clones, with more than 80% as singletons. The chain combines TRBV4-2 with TRBJ2-1; no clear D gene. The source material was peripheral blood, sampled in the second trimester of pregnancy. The source is a female donor in good health, enrolled as a control in a pregnancy study. The CDR3: CASSQDSVSYNEQFF. CDR3 nucleotide sequence: TGTGCCAGCAGCCAAGACTCAGTCTCCTACAATGAGCAGTTCTTC.